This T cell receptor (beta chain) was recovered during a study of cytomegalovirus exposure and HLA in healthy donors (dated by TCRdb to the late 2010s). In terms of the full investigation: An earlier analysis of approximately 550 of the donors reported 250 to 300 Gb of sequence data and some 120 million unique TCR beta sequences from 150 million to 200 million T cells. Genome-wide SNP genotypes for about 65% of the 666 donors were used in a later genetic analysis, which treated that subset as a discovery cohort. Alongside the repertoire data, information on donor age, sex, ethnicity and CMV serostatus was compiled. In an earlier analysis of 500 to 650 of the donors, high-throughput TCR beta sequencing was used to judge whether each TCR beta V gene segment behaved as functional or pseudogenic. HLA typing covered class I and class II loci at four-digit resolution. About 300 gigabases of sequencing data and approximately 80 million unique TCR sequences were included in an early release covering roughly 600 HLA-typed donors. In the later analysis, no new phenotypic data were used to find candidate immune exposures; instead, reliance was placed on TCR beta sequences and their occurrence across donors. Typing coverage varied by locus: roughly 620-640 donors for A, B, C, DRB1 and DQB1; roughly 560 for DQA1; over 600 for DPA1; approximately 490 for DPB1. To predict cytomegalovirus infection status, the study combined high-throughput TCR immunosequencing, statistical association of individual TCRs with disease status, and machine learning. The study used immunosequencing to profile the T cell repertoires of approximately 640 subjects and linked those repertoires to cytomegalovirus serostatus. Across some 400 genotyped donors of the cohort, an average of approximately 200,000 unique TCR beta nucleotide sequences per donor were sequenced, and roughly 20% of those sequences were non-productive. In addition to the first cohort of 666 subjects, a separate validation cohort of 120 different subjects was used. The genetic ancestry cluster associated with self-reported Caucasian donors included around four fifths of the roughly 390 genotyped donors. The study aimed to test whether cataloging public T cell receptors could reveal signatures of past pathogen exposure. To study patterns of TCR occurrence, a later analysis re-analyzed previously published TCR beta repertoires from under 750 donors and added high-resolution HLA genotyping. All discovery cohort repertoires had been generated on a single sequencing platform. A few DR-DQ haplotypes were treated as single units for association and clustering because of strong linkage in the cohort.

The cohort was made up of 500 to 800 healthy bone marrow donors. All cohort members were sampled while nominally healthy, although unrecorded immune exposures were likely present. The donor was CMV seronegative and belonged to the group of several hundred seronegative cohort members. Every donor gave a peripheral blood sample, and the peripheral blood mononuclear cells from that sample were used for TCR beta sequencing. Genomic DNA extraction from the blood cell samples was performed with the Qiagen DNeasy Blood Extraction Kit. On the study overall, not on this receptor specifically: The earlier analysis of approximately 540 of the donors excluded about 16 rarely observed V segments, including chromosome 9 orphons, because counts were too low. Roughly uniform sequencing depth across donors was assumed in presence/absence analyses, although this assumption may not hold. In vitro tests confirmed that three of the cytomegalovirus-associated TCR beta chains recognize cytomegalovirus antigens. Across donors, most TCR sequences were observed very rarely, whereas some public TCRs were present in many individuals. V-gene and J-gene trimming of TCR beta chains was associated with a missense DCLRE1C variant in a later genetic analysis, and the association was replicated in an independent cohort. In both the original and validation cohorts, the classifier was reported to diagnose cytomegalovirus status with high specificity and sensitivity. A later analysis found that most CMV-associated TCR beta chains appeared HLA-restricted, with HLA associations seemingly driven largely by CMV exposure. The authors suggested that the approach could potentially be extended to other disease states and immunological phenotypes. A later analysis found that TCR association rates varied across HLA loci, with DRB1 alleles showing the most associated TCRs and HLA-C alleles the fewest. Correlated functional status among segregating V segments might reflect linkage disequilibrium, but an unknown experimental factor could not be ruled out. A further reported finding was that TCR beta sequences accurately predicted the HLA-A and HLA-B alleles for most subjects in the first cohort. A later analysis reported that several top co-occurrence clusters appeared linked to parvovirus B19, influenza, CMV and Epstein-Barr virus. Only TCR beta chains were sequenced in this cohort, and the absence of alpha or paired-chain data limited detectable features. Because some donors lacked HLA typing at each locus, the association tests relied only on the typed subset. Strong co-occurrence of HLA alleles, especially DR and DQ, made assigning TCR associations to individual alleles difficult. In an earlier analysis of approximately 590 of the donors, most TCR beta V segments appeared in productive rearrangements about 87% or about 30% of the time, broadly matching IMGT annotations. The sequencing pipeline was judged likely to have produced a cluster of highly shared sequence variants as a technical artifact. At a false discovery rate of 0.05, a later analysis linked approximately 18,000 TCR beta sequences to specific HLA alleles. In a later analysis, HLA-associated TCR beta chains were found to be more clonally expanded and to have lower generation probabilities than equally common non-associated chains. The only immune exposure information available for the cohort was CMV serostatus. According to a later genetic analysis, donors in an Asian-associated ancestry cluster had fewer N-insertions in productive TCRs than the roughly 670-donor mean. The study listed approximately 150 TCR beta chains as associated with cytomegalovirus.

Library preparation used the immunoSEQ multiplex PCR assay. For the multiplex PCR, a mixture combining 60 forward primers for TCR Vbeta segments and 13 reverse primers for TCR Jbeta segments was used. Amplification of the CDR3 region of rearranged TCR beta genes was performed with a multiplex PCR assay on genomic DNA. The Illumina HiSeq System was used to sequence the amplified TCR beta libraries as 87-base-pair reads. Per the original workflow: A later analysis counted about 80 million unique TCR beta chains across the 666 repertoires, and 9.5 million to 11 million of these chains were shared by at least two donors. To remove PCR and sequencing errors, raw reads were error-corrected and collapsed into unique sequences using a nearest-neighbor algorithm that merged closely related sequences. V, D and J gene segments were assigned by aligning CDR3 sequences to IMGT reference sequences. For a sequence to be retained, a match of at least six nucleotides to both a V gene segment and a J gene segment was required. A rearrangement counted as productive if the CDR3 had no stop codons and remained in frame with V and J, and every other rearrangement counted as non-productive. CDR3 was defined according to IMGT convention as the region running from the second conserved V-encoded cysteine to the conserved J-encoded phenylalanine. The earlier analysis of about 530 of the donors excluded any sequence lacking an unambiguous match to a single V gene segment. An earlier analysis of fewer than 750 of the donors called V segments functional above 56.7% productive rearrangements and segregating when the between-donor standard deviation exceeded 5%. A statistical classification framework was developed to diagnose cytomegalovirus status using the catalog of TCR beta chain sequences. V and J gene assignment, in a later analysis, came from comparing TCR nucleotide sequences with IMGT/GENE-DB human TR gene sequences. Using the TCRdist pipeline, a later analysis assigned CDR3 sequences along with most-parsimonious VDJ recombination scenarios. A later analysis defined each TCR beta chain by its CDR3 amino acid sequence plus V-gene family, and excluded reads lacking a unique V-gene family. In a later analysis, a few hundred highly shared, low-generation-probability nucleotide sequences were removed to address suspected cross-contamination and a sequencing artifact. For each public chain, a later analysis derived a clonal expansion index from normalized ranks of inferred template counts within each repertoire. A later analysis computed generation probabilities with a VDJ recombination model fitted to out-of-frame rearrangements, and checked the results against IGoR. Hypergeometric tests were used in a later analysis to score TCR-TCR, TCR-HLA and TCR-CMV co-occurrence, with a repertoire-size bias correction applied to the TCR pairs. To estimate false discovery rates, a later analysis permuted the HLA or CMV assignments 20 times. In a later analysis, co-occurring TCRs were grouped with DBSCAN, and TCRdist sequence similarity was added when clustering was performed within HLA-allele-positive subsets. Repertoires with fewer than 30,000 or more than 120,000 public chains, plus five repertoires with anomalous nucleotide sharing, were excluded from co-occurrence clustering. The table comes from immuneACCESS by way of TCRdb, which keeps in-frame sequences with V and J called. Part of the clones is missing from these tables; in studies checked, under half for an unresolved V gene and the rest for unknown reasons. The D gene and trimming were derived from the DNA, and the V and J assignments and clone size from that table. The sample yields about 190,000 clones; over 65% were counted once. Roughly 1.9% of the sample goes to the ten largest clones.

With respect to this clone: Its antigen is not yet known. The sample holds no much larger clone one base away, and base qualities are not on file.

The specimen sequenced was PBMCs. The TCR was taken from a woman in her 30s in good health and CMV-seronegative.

The DNA sequence reads TGTGCCAGCAGCCTTAAGACTAGCGGGAGGGCCTACGAGCAGTACTTC. It translates to CASSLKTSGRAYEQYF. The receptor chain draws on TRBV7-9 and TRBJ2-7; the junction holds 14 bases that match TRBD2. According to the germline V gene (reference sequence), CDR1 reads SEHNR and CDR2 reads FQNEAQ. V is trimmed back by 5 bases and J by 2 bases, and the junction contains 5 bases that no gene match accounts for. Its CDR3 holds 16 amino acids, cysteine through phenylalanine. CDR3 DNA only is kept here, 48 bases in frame from base 1.